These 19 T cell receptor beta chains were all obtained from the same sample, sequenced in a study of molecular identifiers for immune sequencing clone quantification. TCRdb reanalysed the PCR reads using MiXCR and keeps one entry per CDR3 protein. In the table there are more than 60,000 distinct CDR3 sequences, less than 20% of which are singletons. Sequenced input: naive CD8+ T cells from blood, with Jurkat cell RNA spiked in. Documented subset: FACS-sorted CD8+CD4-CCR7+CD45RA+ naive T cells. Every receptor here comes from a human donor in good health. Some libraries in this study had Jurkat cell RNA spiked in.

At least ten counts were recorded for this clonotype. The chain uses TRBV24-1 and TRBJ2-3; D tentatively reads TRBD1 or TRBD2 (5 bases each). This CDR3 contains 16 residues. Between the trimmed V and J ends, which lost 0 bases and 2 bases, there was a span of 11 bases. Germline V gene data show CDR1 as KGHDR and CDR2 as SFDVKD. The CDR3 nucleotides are TGTGCCACCAGTGATTTGCGGGACCCATACACAGATACGCAGTATTTT. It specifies CATSDLRDPYTDTQYF.

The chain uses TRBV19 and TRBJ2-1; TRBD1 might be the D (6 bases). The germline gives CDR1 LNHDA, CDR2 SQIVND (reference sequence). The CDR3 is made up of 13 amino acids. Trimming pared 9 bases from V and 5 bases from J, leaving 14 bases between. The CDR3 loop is CASHAWTDNEQFF. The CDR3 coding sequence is TGTGCCAGCCACGCTTGGACAGACAATGAGCAGTTCTTC. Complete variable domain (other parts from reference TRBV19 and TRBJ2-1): DGGITQSPKYLFRKEGQNVTLSCEQNLNHDAMYWYRQDPGQGLRLIYYSQIVNDFQKGDIAEGYSVSREKKESFPLTVTSAQKNPTAFYLCASHAWTDNEQFFGPGTRLTVL.

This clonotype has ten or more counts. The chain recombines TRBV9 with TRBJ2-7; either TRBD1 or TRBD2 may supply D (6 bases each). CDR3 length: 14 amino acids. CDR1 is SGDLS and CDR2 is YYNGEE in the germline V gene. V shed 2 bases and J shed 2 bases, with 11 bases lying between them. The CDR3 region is CASSVGGPTYEQYF. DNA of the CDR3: TGTGCCAGCAGCGTTGGGGGGCCAACCTACGAGCAGTACTTC.

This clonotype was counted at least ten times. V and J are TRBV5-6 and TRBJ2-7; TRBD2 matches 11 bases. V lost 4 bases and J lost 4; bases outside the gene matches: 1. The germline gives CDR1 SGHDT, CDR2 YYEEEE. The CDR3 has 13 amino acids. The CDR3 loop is CASSGLAGYEQYF. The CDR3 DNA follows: TGTGCCAGCAGCGGACTAGCGGGTTACGAGCAGTACTTC.

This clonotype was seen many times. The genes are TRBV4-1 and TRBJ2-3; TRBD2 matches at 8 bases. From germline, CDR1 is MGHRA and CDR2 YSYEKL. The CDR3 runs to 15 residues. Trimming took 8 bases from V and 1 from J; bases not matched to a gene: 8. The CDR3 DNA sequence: TGCGCCAGCTCATCGGGGGGGCTGGGCACAGATACGCAGTATTTT. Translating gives CASSSGGLGTDTQYF.

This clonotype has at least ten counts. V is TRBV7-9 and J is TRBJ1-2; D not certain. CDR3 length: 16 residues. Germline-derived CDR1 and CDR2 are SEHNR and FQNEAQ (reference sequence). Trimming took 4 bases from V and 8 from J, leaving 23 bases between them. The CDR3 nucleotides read TGTGCCAGCAGCTCATCCCTTAGCACCCAGTCGAAGGGCTACACCTTC. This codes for CASSSSLSTQSKGYTF.

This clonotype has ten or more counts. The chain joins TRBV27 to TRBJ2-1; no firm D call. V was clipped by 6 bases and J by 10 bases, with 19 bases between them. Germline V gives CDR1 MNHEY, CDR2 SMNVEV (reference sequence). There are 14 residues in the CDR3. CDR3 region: CASSHGPVAKEQFF. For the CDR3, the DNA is TGTGCCAGCAGCCACGGCCCCGTGGCTAAAGAGCAGTTCTTC.

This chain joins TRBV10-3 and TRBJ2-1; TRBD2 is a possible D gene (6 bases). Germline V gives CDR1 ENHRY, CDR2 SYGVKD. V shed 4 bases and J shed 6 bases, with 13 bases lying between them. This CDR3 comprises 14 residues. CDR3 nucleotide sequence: TGTGCCATCAGTGGAGGGGTAGCGGCCAATGAGCAGTTCTTC. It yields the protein CAISGGVAANEQFF.

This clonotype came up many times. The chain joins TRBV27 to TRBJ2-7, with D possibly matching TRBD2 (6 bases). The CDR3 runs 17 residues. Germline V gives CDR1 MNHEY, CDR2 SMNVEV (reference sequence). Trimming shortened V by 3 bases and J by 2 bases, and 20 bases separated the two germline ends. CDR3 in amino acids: CASSLNFVGGTTYEQYF. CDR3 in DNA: TGTGCCAGCAGTTTGAACTTTGTGGGAGGTACCACCTACGAGCAGTACTTC.

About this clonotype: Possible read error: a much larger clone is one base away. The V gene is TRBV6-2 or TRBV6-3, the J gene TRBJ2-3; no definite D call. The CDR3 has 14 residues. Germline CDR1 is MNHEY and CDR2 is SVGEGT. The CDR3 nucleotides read TGTGCCAGCAGTTACTCGTATTTGCTACTGACGCAGTGTTTT. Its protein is CASSYSYLLLTQCF.

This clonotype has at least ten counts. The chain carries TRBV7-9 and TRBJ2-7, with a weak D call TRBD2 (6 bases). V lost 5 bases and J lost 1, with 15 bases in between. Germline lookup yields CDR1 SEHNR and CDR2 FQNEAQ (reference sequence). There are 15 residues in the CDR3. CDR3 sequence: CASSPSRGYSYEQYF. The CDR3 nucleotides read TGTGCCAGCAGCCCCTCCCGGGGGTATTCCTACGAGCAGTACTTC.

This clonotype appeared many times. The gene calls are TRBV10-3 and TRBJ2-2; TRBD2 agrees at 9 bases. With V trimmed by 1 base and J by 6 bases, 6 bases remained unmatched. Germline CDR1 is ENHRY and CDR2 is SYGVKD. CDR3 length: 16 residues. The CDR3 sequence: CAISELAGVSAGELFF. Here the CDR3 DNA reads TGTGCCATCAGTGAGTTAGCGGGAGTTTCGGCCGGGGAGCTGTTTTTT.

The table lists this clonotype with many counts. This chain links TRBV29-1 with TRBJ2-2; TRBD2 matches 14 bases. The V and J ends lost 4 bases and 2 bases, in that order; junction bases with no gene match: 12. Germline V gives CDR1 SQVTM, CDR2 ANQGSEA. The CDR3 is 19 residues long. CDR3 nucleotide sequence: TGCAGCGTTGGGCCGGGACTAGCGGGAGAACGGATAAACACCGGGGAGCTGTTTTTT. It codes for CSVGPGLAGERINTGELFF.

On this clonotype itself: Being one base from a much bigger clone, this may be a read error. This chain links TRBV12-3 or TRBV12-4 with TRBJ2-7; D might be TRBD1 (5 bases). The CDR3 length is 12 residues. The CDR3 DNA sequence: TGTGCCAGCAGTTTATTAGGGGCGGAGCGGTACTTC. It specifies CASSLLGAERYF.

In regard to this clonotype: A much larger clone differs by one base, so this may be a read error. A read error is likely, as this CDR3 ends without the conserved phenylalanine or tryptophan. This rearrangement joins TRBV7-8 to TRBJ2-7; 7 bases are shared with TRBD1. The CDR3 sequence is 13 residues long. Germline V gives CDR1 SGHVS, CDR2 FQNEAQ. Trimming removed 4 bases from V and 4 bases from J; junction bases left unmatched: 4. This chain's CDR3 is CASSSGQTYEQYY. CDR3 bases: TGTGCCAGCAGCTCGGGACAGACGTACGAGCAGTACTAC.

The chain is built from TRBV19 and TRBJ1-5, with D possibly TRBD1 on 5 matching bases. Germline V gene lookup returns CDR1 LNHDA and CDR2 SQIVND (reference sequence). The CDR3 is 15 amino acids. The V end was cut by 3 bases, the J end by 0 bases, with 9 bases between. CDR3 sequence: CASSMGLFSNQPQHF. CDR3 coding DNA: TGTGCCAGTAGTATGGGGCTGTTTAGCAATCAGCCCCAGCATTTT.

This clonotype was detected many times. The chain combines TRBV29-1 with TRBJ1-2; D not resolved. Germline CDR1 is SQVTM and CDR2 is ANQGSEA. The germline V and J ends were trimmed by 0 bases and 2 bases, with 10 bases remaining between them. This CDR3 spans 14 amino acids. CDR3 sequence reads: CSVEDESQNYGYTF. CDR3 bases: TGCAGCGTTGAAGATGAATCACAGAACTATGGCTACACCTTC.

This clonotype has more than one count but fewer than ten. In nucleotides, the CDR3 is TGTGCCAGCAGCTTAGTTATAGGTAGCGGGAGAACCTACAATGAGCAGTTCTTC. Translation: CASSLVIGSGRTYNEQFF. The chain employs TRBV7-9 and TRBJ2-1, with 9 bases that match TRBD2. CDR1 and CDR2 from the germline V gene are SEHNR and FQNEAQ (reference sequence). This CDR3 is 18 amino acids long. V lost 1 base and J lost 2; bases outside the gene matches: 9.

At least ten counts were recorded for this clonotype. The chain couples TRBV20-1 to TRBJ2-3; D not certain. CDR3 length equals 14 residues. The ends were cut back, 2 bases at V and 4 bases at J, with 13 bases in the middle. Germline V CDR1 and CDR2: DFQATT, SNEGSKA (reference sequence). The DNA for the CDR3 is TGCAGTGCTAGACATAACGTCCCCCCAGATACGCAGTATTTT. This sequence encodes CSARHNVPPDTQYF.